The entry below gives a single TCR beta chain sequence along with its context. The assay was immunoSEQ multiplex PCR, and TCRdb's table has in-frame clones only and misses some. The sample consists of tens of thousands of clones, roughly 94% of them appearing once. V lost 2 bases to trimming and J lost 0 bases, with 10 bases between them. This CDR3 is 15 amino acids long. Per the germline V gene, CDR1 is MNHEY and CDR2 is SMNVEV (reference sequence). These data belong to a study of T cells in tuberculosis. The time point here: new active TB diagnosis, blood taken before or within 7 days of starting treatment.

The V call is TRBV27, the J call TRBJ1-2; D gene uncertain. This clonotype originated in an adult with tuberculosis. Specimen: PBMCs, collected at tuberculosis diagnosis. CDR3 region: CASSLGTASNYGYTF. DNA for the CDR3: TGTGCCAGCAGTTTAGGAACAGCTTCTAACTATGGCTACACCTTC.